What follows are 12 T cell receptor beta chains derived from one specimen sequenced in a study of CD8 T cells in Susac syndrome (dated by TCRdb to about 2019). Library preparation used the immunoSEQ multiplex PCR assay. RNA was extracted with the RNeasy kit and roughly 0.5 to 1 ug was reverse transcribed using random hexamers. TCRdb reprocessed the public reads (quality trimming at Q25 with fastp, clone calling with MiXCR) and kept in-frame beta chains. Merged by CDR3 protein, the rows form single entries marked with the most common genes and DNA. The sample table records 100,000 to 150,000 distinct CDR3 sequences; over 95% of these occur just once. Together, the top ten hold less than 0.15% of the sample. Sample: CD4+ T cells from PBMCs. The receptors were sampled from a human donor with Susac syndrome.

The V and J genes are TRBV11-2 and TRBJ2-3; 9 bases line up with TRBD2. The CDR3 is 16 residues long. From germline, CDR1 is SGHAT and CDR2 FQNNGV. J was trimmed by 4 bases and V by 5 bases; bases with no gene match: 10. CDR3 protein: CASSIRSGRFPDTQYF. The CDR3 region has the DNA TGTGCCAGCAGCATCCGTAGCGGGAGATTCCCAGATACGCAGTATTTT.

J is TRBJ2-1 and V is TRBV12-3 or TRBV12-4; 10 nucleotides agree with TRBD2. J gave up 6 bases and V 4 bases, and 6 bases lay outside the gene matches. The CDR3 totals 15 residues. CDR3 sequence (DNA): TGTGCCAGCAGTTCTACTAGCGGGAAGATCAATGAGCAGTTCTTC. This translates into CASSSTSGKINEQFF.

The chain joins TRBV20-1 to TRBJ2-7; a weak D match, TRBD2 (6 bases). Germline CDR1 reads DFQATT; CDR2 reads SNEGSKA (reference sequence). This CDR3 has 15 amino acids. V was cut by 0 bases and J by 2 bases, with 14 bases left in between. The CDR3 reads CSARDPRDSPYEQYF. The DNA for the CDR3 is TGCAGTGCTAGAGATCCCCGGGACTCCCCCTACGAGCAGTACTTC.

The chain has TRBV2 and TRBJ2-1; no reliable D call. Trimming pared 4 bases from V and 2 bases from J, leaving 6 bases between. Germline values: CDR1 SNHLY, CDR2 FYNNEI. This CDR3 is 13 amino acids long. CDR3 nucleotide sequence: TGTGCCAGCAGTGGTCAGGCCTACAATGAGCAGTTCTTC. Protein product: CASSGQAYNEQFF.

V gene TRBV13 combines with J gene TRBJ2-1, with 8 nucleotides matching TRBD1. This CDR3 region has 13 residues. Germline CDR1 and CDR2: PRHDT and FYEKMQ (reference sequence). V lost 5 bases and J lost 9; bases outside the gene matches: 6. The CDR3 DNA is TGTGCCAGCAGCCTAGACAGGGGAGGTGAGCAGTTCTTC. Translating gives CASSLDRGGEQFF. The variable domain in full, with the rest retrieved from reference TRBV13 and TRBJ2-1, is AAGVIQSPRHLIKEKRETATLKCYPIPRHDTVYWYQQGPGQDPQFLISFYEKMQSDKGSIPDRFSAQQFSDYHSELNMSSLELGDSALYFCASSLDRGGEQFFGPGTRLTVL.

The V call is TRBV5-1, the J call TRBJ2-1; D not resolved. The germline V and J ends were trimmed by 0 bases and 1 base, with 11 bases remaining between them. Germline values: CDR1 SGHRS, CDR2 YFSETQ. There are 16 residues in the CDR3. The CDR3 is CASSLGLRLSYNEQFF. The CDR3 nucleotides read TGCGCCAGCAGCTTGGGATTGAGATTATCCTACAATGAGCAGTTCTTC.

This CDR3 reads CASTRDSDNEQFF. CDR3 in DNA: TGTGCCAGCACCAGGGACTCAGACAATGAGCAGTTCTTC. The chain carries TRBV2 and TRBJ2-1; a possible D gene is TRBD2 (6 bases). Trimming pared 7 bases from V and 5 bases from J, leaving 12 bases between. Germline CDR1 and CDR2: SNHLY and FYNNEI. The CDR3 extends over 13 amino acids.

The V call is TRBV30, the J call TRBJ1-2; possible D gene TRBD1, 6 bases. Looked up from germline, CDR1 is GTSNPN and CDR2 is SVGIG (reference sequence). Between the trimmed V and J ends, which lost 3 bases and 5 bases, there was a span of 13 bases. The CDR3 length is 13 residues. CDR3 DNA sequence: TGTGCCTGGAGACCGGACAGAGTTTATGGCTACACCTTC. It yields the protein CAWRPDRVYGYTF.

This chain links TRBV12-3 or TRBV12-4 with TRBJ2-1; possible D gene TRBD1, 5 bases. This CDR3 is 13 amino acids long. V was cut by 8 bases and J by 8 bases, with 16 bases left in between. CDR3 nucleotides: TGTGCCAGCGCTTGGGGCAGCGCCTATGAGCAGTTCTTC. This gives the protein CASAWGSAYEQFF.

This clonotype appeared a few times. DNA for the CDR3: TGTGCCTGGGGCCGACAGGGATCCAACTATGGCTACACCTTC. Its translation is CAWGRQGSNYGYTF. The V and J genes are TRBV30 and TRBJ1-2; 7 bases are a match to TRBD1. CDR3 length equals 14 residues. The germline gives CDR1 GTSNPN, CDR2 SVGIG (reference sequence). V lost 5 bases and J lost 2; bases outside the gene matches: 8.

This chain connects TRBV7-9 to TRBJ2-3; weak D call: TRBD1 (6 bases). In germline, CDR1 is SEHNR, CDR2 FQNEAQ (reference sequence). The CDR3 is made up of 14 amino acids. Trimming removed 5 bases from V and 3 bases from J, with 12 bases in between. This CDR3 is CASSPGAATDTQYF. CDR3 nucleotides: TGTGCCAGCAGCCCAGGGGCAGCAACAGATACGCAGTATTTT.

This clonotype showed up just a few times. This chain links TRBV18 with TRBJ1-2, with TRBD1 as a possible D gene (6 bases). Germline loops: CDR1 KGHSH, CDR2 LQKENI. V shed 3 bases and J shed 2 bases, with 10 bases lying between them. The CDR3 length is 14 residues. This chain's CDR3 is CASSPQQGNYGYTF. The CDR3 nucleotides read TGTGCCAGCTCACCCCAGCAGGGGAACTATGGCTACACCTTC.